The 16 T cell receptor beta chains presented below share a single source sample, sequenced in a study of cytomegalovirus exposure and HLA in healthy donors. Using immunoSEQ multiplex PCR, the repertoire was profiled, and TCRdb retains in-frame clones only, with some absent. Of 75,000 to 100,000 clones in the sample, around 96% are singletons; the top ten hold around 0.78%. Sequenced material: PBMCs. Source of these receptors: a man aged 18 to 30 in good health and CMV-seronegative.

V and J are TRBV28 and TRBJ1-2; tentative D call: TRBD1 (5 bases). The CDR3 spans 16 residues. Germline CDR1 and CDR2: MDHEN and SYDVKM. V lost 6 bases and J 0 bases, leaving 17 bases between the germline ends. The CDR3 reads CASRRMTGTSNYGYTF. CDR3 nucleotides: TGTGCCAGCAGGCGGATGACGGGGACTTCTAACTATGGCTACACCTTC.

The J gene is TRBJ2-3, the V gene TRBV5-4, with 8 bases aligning to TRBD1. CDR1 and CDR2 from the germline V gene are SGHNT and YYREEE (reference sequence). The CDR3 runs 13 residues. With V trimmed by 3 bases and J by 4 bases, 1 base remained unmatched. CDR3 in amino acids: CASSWTGPDTQYF. The DNA of the CDR3 is TGTGCCAGCAGCTGGACAGGGCCAGATACGCAGTATTTT. The whole variable domain, filled in from reference TRBV5-4 and TRBJ2-3, reads ETGVTQSPTHLIKTRGQQVTLRCSSQSGHNTVSWYQQALGQGPQFIFQYYREEENGRGNFPPRFSGLQFPNYSSELNVNALELDDSALYLCASSWTGPDTQYFGPGTRLTVL.

The CDR3: CASSVSTGANNQPQHF. The CDR3 nucleotides read TGTGCCAGTAGTGTCTCGACAGGGGCGAACAATCAGCCCCAGCATTTT. J is TRBJ1-5 and V is TRBV19, with 8 bases identical to TRBD1. The CDR3 contains 16 residues. Germline values: CDR1 LNHDA, CDR2 SQIVND (reference sequence). The V and J ends lost 5 bases and 3 bases, in that order; junction bases with no gene match: 9.

The chain carries TRBV9 and TRBJ2-7; D is ambiguous. The ends were cut back, 0 bases at V and 3 bases at J, with 7 bases in the middle. This CDR3 comprises 13 residues. Germline CDR1 reads SGDLS; CDR2 reads YYNGEE. CDR3 in DNA: TGTGCCAGCAGCGTAGGTATGAGCTACGAGCAGTACTTC. Translation gives CASSVGMSYEQYF.

The rearrangement uses TRBV2 and TRBJ2-7, with D maybe TRBD2 (5 bases). Germline V CDR1 and CDR2: SNHLY, FYNNEI. Trimming took off 4 bases at V and 1 base at J, with 11 bases between the two ends. The CDR3 runs to 14 residues. The CDR3 DNA sequence: TGTGCCAGCAGTGTTGTCTGGGAGTCCTACGAGCAGTACTTC. Protein: CASSVVWESYEQYF.

The count of this clone is one. This chain joins TRBV6-6 and TRBJ2-7; maybe TRBD1 (5 bases). V lost 6 bases and J lost 3, with 12 bases in between. The CDR3 is 13 residues long. The V gene's germline CDR1 is MNHNY and CDR2 SVGAGI (reference sequence). This CDR3 is CASSQTENYEQYV. CDR3 DNA: TGTGCCAGCAGCCAGACAGAGAACTACGAGCAGTACGTC.

The genes are TRBV5-1 and TRBJ1-2; 7 nucleotides line up with TRBD1. The CDR3 contains 14 residues. Germline assignment: CDR1 SGHRS and CDR2 YFSETQ. V trimming: 1 base; J trimming: 8 bases; junction bases outside the gene matches: 8. The CDR3 sequence is CASSLRQGLRGYTF. The DNA of the CDR3 is TGCGCCAGCAGCTTGCGACAGGGCCTTCGAGGCTACACCTTC.

The rearrangement uses TRBV11-3 and TRBJ2-3; no clear D gene. This CDR3 is built from 11 residues. The ends were cut back, 2 bases at V and 5 bases at J, with 2 bases in the middle. The germline V gene has CDR1 SGHNT and CDR2 YENEEA. The CDR3 here is CASSLQDTQYF. The DNA for the CDR3 is TGTGCCAGCAGCTTACAAGATACGCAGTATTTT.

The chain uses TRBV27 and TRBJ2-1; 10 nucleotides agree with TRBD1. There are 18 residues in the CDR3. Germline loops: CDR1 MNHEY, CDR2 SMNVEV (reference sequence). The junction had 17 bases not matched to a gene; V was cut back by 4 bases and J by 8 bases. CDR3 sequence reads: CASSSRTGGGRWRDEQFF. CDR3 DNA sequence: TGTGCCAGCAGTTCCCGGACAGGGGGAGGAAGATGGCGAGATGAGCAGTTCTTC.

This chain joins TRBV19 and TRBJ1-4; D gene unclear. V lost 6 bases, J lost 0 bases, and 8 bases lay in between. The CDR3 contains 14 residues. The germline V gene has CDR1 LNHDA and CDR2 SQIVND (reference sequence). In DNA, the CDR3 is TGTGCCAGTAGCCCCCTCCCAACTAATGAAAAACTGTTTTTT. As protein: CASSPLPTNEKLFF.

CDR3 in amino acids: CASSLVGGDEQYF. Here the CDR3 DNA reads TGTGCCAGCAGCTTAGTGGGAGGGGACGAGCAGTACTTC. The chain uses TRBV7-3 and TRBJ2-7, with 7 bases aligning to TRBD2. In germline, CDR1 is SGHTA, CDR2 FQGTGA. The length of the CDR3 is 13 residues. V was pared by 2 bases and J by 5 bases, with 3 bases of the junction left unmatched. Complete variable domain (other parts from reference TRBV7-3 and TRBJ2-7): GAGVSQTPSNKVTEKGKYVELRCDPISGHTALYWYRQSLGQGPEFLIYFQGTGAADDSGLPNDRFFAVRPEGSVSTLKIQRTERGDSAVYLCASSLVGGDEQYFGPGTRLTVT.

The gene calls are TRBV7-2 and TRBJ2-1; 7 nucleotides line up with TRBD2. Germline CDR1 reads SGHTA; CDR2 reads FQGNSA. The CDR3 length is 13 residues. V lost 3 bases to trimming and J lost 7 bases; unmatched junction nucleotides: 3. CDR3 sequence reads: CASSFAGVNEQFF. DNA of the CDR3: TGTGCCAGCAGCTTTGCGGGAGTGAATGAGCAGTTCTTC.

V and J are TRBV5-4 and TRBJ1-4, with 7 bases aligning to TRBD1. This CDR3 is 16 amino acids long. Germline values: CDR1 SGHNT, CDR2 YYREEE (reference sequence). The ends lost 2 bases at V and 4 bases at J; junction bases unmatched: 8. CDR3 DNA: TGTGCCAGCAGCTTACGACAGGGTGCATTTAATGAAAAACTGTTTTTT. The encoded protein is CASSLRQGAFNEKLFF.

This chain joins TRBV27 and TRBJ1-4, with D possibly being TRBD1 (6 bases). Trimming stripped 2 bases from V and 8 bases from J, with 18 bases between. Germline V lookup: CDR1 MNHEY, CDR2 SMNVEV (reference sequence). The CDR3 contains 16 residues. The CDR3 DNA reads as TGTGCCAGCAGTTTAGCGGGGGCCCTCCTGATAGAAAAACTGTTTTTT. It codes for CASSLAGALLIEKLFF.

The count of this clone is one. Compared with germline, one end of the junction differs, possibly owing to a read error. The chain combines TRBV4-1 with TRBJ1-3; weak D call: TRBD1 (6 bases). CDR3 length equals 22 residues. Germline V gives CDR1 MGHRA, CDR2 YSYEKL. CDR3 residues: CANSQDISVGTPRTHSGNTIYF. DNA of the CDR3: TGCGCCAACAGCCAAGATATCTCCGTTGGGACACCCCGAACCCACTCTGGAAACACCATATATTTT.

This chain uses TRBV5-6 with TRBJ2-1, with no clear D. Trimming left V 2 bases short and J 7 bases short, with 10 bases between. The CDR3 is 13 residues long. Per germline, CDR1 SGHDT and CDR2 YYEEEE. CDR3 DNA: TGTGCCAGCAGCTTTATAGATCGAAATGAGCAGTTCTTC. This sequence encodes CASSFIDRNEQFF.